One and the same sample provided the 16 T cell receptor beta chains below, sequenced in a study of beta chain features in type 1 diabetes. Findings of the study overall: Shortening that was moderate but significant affected the TCRB CDR3s of Type 1 diabetes patients in all four CD4+ subsets.

cDNA synthesis used the whole RNA isolate, giving expressed TCRB sequences. Data came from immunoSEQ multiplex PCR; TCRdb stores just in-frame clones and leaves some out. The table shows fewer than 25,000 clones, with around 63% occurring only once. For these receptors, no antigen is known. Sequencing was done on a sample of Tregs from blood. These receptors came from a man in his late teens or twenties with type 1 diabetes.

This clone was observed a handful of times. J is TRBJ1-2 and V is TRBV5-4; the D is unclear. Germline CDR1 SGHNT, CDR2 YYREEE (reference sequence). Trimming took off 4 bases at V and 4 bases at J, with 14 bases between the two ends. The CDR3 runs to 14 residues. CDR3 DNA: TGTGCCAGCAGCCCGGGGATTCCGGTCTATGGCTACACCTTC. It codes for CASSPGIPVYGYTF.

The gene calls are TRBV28 and TRBJ2-5, with 11 nucleotides matching TRBD1. The closer fit of TRBJ2-7 to the DNA end suggests the J call may be wrong. CDR1 is MDHEN and CDR2 is SYDVKM in the germline V gene. The CDR3 runs to 13 residues. CDR3: CASLDRGRREQYF. The CDR3 region has the DNA TGTGCCAGCCTGGACAGGGGGCGACGCGAGCAGTACTTC.

This chain uses TRBV13 with TRBJ2-7; 8 nucleotides align to TRBD1. Per the germline V gene, CDR1 is PRHDT and CDR2 is FYEKMQ (reference sequence). The length of the CDR3 is 12 residues. After removal of 4 bases from V and 4 bases from J, the junction contained 0 bases not matched to a gene. The CDR3 DNA reads as TGTGCCAGCAGCTACAGGGGGTACGAGCAGTACTTC. This translates into CASSYRGYEQYF.

This clone was detected once. The germline gene is not matched at one end of the junction; a read error may be the cause. The same CDR3 can be traced to other DNA sequences in this sample. This chain joins TRBV29-1 and TRBJ2-2; D is possibly TRBD1 or TRBD2 (6 bases each). The CDR3 spans 12 residues. Germline V gives CDR1 SQVTM, CDR2 ANQGSEA. CDR3 protein: CSGLGAGGELFF. CDR3 bases: TGTAGCGGACTGGGGGCAGGCGGGGAGCTGTTTTTT.

This clone was picked up a small number of times. This rearrangement joins TRBV7-9 to TRBJ1-2; 8 bases align to TRBD1. Germline trimming cut 4 bases from V and 4 bases from J; bases unmatched to any gene: 8. The CDR3 runs to 15 residues. Germline values: CDR1 SEHNR, CDR2 FQNEAQ (reference sequence). In DNA, the CDR3 is TGTGCCAGCAGCTCTCAGGGGGCGCTGGTCTATGGCTACACCTTC. It codes for CASSSQGALVYGYTF. The full variable domain, rest sourced from reference TRBV7-9 and TRBJ1-2, is DTGVSQNPRHKITKRGQNVTFRCDPISEHNRLYWYRQTLGQGPEFLTYFQNEAQLEKSRLLSDRFSAERPKGSFSTLEIQRTEQGDSAMYLCASSSQGALVYGYTFGSGTRLTVV.

The chain is built from TRBV18 and TRBJ1-2; a weak D match, TRBD1 (5 bases). CDR1 is KGHSH, CDR2 LQKENI, per germline. CDR3 length: 13 amino acids. The V and J ends lost 2 bases and 6 bases respectively, with 10 bases between them. CDR3 bases: TGTGCCAGCTCACCAAGGGGAAAGCATGGCTACACCTTC. Its protein product is CASSPRGKHGYTF.

The chain has TRBV6-5 and TRBJ1-3; TRBD1 matches at 7 bases. The CDR3 has 14 residues. Germline V lookup: CDR1 MNHEY, CDR2 SVGAGI. J lost 4 bases, V lost 5 bases, and 5 bases had no gene match. In DNA form, the CDR3 reads TGTGCCAGCAGTGAGCAGGGGGGAGGAAACACCATATATTTT. Its translation is CASSEQGGGNTIYF.

This chain links TRBV7-9 with TRBJ1-4; D perhaps matches TRBD1 (6 bases). V lost 1 base and J lost 4, with 13 bases in between. Germline CDR1 is SEHNR and CDR2 is FQNEAQ (reference sequence). CDR3 size: 16 residues. The CDR3 bases are TGTGCCAGCAGCTTAGTTGTGGACAGACTTAATGAAAAACTGTTTTTT. This sequence encodes CASSLVVDRLNEKLFF.

This chain joins TRBV6-6 and TRBJ2-2; D remains unclear. Germline CDR1 MNHNY, CDR2 SVGAGI (reference sequence). The CDR3 sequence is 12 residues long. The ends were cut back, 2 bases at V and 7 bases at J, with 5 bases in the middle. The CDR3 spells CASSYAVGELFF. In DNA form, the CDR3 reads TGTGCCAGCAGTTACGCGGTCGGGGAGCTGTTTTTT.

The rearrangement uses TRBV25-1 and TRBJ2-3; D is possibly TRBD1 (5 bases). The CDR3 is 13 residues long. The germline V gene has CDR1 MGHDK and CDR2 SYGVNS. V lost 3 bases and J lost 5, with 9 bases in between. In DNA form, the CDR3 reads TGTGCCAGCAGTGACAGGGTTATAGATACGCAGTATTTT. This sequence encodes CASSDRVIDTQYF.

The rearrangement uses TRBV11-3 and TRBJ1-1, with D hard to call. The V and J ends lost 2 bases and 1 base respectively, with 5 bases between them. Germline loops: CDR1 SGHNT, CDR2 YENEEA. This CDR3 has 13 residues. The CDR3 loop reads CASSLRGNTEAFF. The DNA for the CDR3 is TGTGCCAGCAGCTTACGGGGGAACACTGAAGCTTTCTTT.

This chain joins TRBV6-6 and TRBJ2-1; D perhaps matches TRBD1 (6 bases). Germline loops: CDR1 MNHNY, CDR2 SVGAGI (reference sequence). The CDR3 is 15 amino acids. V lost 2 bases, J lost 4 bases, and 12 bases lay in between. The CDR3 DNA sequence: TGTGCCAGCAGTTACCACAGGGACCTATACAATGAGCAGTTCTTC. Protein: CASSYHRDLYNEQFF.

This clone was seen more than once but under ten times. The chain has TRBV28 and TRBJ1-1, with no clear D. Germline V CDR1 and CDR2: MDHEN, SYDVKM. This CDR3 spans 12 amino acids. V was clipped by 11 bases and J by 0 bases, with 10 bases between them. The CDR3 here is CACGVMNTEAFF. CDR3 DNA: TGTGCCTGCGGGGTTATGAACACTGAAGCTTTCTTT.

V gene TRBV29-1 combines with J gene TRBJ2-7, with TRBD1 as a possible D gene (5 bases). Trimming left V 4 bases short and J 2 bases short, with 21 bases between. CDR3 size: 16 residues. In germline, CDR1 is SQVTM, CDR2 ANQGSEA. The CDR3 DNA is TGCAGCGTTGTATCGGCAGGGAAAGTATTTGCCTACGAGCAGTACTTC. It codes for CSVVSAGKVFAYEQYF.

The chain uses TRBV7-2 and TRBJ1-1; 7 bases are a match to TRBD1. Germline CDR1 reads SGHTA; CDR2 reads FQGNSA. Germline trimming cut 4 bases from V and 5 bases from J; bases unmatched to any gene: 1. This CDR3 has 12 residues. CDR3 DNA sequence: TGTGCCAGCAGCTCACAGGGGACTGAAGCTTTCTTT. It is translated as CASSSQGTEAFF. Based on the CDR3 plus reference TRBV7-2 and TRBJ1-1, the full variable domain is GAGVSQSPSNKVTEKGKDVELRCDPISGHTALYWYRQSLGQGLEFLIYFQGNSAPDKSGLPSDRFSAERTGGSVSTLTIQRTQQEDSAVYLCASSSQGTEAFFGQGTRLTVV.

The rearrangement uses TRBV5-4 and TRBJ2-3, with D perhaps matching TRBD2 (6 bases). With 4 bases removed from V and 4 bases from J, the gap between germline ends came to 22 bases. Germline CDR1 is SGHNT and CDR2 is YYREEE (reference sequence). The CDR3 totals 17 residues. The CDR3 spells CASSRLGFGGRSDTQYF. Written as DNA, the CDR3 is TGTGCCAGCAGCCGTTTGGGGTTTGGAGGGAGGTCAGATACGCAGTATTTT.